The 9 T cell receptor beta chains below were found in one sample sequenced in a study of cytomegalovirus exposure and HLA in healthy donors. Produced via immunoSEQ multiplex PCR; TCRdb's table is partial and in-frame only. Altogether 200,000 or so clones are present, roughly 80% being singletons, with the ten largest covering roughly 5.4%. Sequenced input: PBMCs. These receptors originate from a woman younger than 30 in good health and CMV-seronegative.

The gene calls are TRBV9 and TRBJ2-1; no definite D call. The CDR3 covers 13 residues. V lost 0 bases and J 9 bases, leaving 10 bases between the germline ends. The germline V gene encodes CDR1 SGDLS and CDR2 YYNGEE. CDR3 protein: CASSVEAGSEQFF. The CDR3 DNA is TGTGCCAGCAGCGTAGAGGCTGGCAGTGAGCAGTTCTTC.

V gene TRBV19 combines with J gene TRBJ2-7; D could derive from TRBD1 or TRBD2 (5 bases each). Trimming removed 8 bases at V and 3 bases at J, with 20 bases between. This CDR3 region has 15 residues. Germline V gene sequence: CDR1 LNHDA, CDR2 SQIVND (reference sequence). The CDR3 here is CASSSGTAQNYEQYF. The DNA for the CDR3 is TGTGCCAGTTCGTCCGGGACCGCGCAGAACTACGAGCAGTACTTC.

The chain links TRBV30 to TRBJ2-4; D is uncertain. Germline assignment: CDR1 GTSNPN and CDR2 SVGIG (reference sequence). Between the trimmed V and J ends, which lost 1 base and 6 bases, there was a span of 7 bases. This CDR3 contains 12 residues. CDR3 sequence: CAWSDPGNIQYF. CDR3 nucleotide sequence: TGTGCCTGGAGTGATCCGGGAAACATTCAGTACTTC.

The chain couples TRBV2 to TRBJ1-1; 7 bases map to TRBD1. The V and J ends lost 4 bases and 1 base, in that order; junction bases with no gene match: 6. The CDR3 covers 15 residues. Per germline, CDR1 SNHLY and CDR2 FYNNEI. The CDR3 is CASSGGQRQNTEAFF. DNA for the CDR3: TGTGCCAGCAGTGGGGGACAGCGCCAGAACACTGAAGCTTTCTTT.

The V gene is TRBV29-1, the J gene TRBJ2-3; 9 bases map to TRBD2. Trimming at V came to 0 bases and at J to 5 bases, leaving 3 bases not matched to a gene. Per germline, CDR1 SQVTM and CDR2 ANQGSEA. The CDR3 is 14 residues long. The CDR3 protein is CSVEEILAGDTQYF. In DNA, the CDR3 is TGCAGCGTTGAAGAGATACTAGCGGGAGATACGCAGTATTTT.

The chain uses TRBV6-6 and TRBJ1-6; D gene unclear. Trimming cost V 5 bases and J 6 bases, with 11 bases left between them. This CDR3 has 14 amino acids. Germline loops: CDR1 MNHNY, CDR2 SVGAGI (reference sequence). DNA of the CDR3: TGTGCCAGCAGTATTGGGCCGACTAATTCACCCCTCCACTTT. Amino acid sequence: CASSIGPTNSPLHF.

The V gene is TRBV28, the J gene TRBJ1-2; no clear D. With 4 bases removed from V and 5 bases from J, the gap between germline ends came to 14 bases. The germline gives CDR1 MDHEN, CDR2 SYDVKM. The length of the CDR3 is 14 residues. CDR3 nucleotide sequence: TGTGCCAGCAGTTCCCCCTACCAAGTGTATGGCTACACCTTC. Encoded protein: CASSSPYQVYGYTF.

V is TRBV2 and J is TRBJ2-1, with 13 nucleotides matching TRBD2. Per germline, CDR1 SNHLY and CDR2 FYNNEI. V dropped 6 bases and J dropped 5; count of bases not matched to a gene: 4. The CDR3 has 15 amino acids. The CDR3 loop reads CASRETSGRNNEQFF. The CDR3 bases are TGTGCCAGCAGGGAGACTAGCGGGAGGAACAATGAGCAGTTCTTC.

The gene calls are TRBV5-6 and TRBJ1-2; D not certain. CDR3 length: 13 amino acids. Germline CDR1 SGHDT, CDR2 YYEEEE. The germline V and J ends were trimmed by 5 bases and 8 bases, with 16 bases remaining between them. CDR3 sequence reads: CASRPNGQTGYTF. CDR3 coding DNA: TGTGCCAGCAGACCCAACGGGCAAACGGGCTACACCTTC.